These T cell receptor beta chains were read from a single sample in a study of PD-1 blockade in mismatch repair-deficient tumors. The assay was immunoSEQ multiplex PCR, and TCRdb's table has in-frame clones only and misses some. This table has some 84,000 clones, over 70% appearing once. The sample here was peripheral blood, taken 12 weeks after starting pembrolizumab. These receptors all stem from an adult with mismatch repair-deficient cancer. The CDR3 runs from the conserved cysteine through the conserved F or W. Fields, in order: V gene, clone size, J gene, D gene, CDR3 protein, CDR3 DNA. D genes are given only for firm matches. The size entry is marked missing in some rows and otherwise reads once, few, many or a size class.

TRBV6-5	.	TRBJ2-7	.	CASSRTAGVSYEQYF	TGTGCCAGCAGTCGGACAGCCGGAGTTTCTTACGAGCAGTACTTC
TRBV5-6	.	TRBJ2-5	TRBD1	CASSPTGGAETQYF	TGTGCCAGCAGCCCAACAGGGGGCGCGGAGACCCAGTACTTC
TRBV9	.	TRBJ1-1	TRBD1	CASSPPPGQLTEAFF	TGTGCCAGCAGCCCACCCCCGGGACAGCTCACTGAAGCTTTCTTT
TRBV7-9	.	TRBJ2-7	.	CASRTPPEQGYEQYF	TGTGCCAGCAGAACTCCCCCTGAGCAGGGTTACGAGCAGTACTTC
TRBV19	.	TRBJ2-2	.	CASSPLRGGTGNTGELFF	TGTGCCAGTAGTCCCTTGAGGGGAGGGACAGGGAACACCGGGGAGCTGTTTTTT
TRBV5-4	once	TRBJ1-2	.	CASSPDQGNIYGYTF	TGTGCCAGCAGCCCCGATCAGGGGAATATCTATGGCTACACCTTC
TRBV11-3	medium-sized	TRBJ2-1	TRBD1	CASLGQGVNEQFF	TGTGCCAGCCTGGGACAGGGTGTCAATGAGCAGTTCTTC
TRBV30	.	TRBJ1-1	.	CAWSVVGTRRNTEAFF	TGTGCCTGGAGTGTAGTAGGAACACGACGTAACACTGAAGCTTTCTTT
TRBV19	.	TRBJ1-5	.	CASSISDSQYSNQPQHF	TGTGCCAGTAGTATAAGTGACAGCCAGTATAGCAATCAGCCCCAGCATTTT
TRBV19	.	TRBJ2-1	TRBD2	CASSAPGLAVNEQFF	TGTGCCAGTAGTGCTCCGGGACTAGCGGTCAATGAGCAGTTCTTC
TRBV4-1	.	TRBJ1-5	.	CASSQDPGPDSNQPQHF	TGCGCCAGCAGCCAAGATCCGGGTCCAGATAGCAATCAGCCCCAGCATTTT
TRBV27	.	TRBJ1-1	.	CASRGTGWNTEAFF	TGTGCCTCCCGGGGCACAGGGTGGAACACTGAAGCTTTCTTT
TRBV6-5	.	TRBJ1-1	.	CASSLRRNTEAFF	TGTGCCAGCAGCCTTCGGAGGAACACTGAAGCTTTCTTT
TRBV13	few	TRBJ2-7	.	CASSQDGLYEQYF	TGTGCCAGCAGCCAGGACGGACTCTACGAGCAGTACTTC
TRBV5-5	.	TRBJ2-1	TRBD2	CASSPLSTSGSNEQFF	TGTGCCAGCAGCCCATTATCGACTAGCGGGAGCAATGAGCAGTTCTTC
TRBV25-1	.	TRBJ2-5	.	CASSDWGGAKETQYF	TGTGCCAGCAGTGACTGGGGGGGGGCAAAAGAGACCCAGTACTTC
TRBV10-3	.	TRBJ2-1	.	CAISESGKYVYNEQFF	TGTGCCATCAGTGAGTCTGGGAAGTACGTCTACAATGAGCAGTTCTTC
TRBV19	.	TRBJ1-1	.	CASSMGGKSTEAFF	TGTGCCAGTAGTATGGGGGGAAAAAGCACTGAAGCTTTCTTT
TRBV6-1	.	TRBJ1-4	TRBD1	CATKWGQTNNEKLFF	TGTGCCACGAAGTGGGGACAGACCAATAATGAAAAACTGTTTTTT
TRBV6-1	.	TRBJ2-5	TRBD2	CASRSGLAGEETQYF	TGTGCCAGCAGATCCGGACTAGCGGGAGAAGAGACCCAGTACTTC
TRBV27	.	TRBJ2-1	TRBD2	CASSLLGSGSSYNEQFF	TGTGCCAGCAGTTTATTGGGAAGCGGGAGTTCCTACAATGAGCAGTTCTTC
TRBV6-1	.	TRBJ2-7	TRBD1	CASSETGGTYEQYF	TGTGCCAGCAGTGAGACAGGGGGAACCTACGAGCAGTACTTC
TRBV11-3	once	TRBJ2-5	TRBD1	CASSSSRQGGETQYF	TGTGCCAGCAGCTCTTCCCGACAGGGCGGGGAGACCCAGTACTTC
TRBV2	few	TRBJ1-5	.	CASSLRNRQPQHF	TGTGCCAGCAGTCTAAGGAACCGTCAGCCCCAGCATTTT
TRBV23-1	.	TRBJ2-3	TRBD2	CASSLRGLLAEEITDTQYF	TGCGCCAGCAGTCTCCGCGGTCTTCTAGCGGAGGAGATCACAGATACGCAGTATTTT
TRBV27	.	TRBJ2-6	.	CASSLSPSETSGANVLTF	TGTGCCAGCAGTTTATCTCCATCAGAGACCTCAGGGGCCAACGTCCTGACTTTC
TRBV9	.	TRBJ2-1	TRBD2	CASSVSGSGHNEQFF	TGTGCCAGCAGCGTTAGCGGGAGTGGGCACAATGAGCAGTTCTTC
TRBV10-3	.	TRBJ2-3	.	CAISAGETTDTQYF	TGTGCCATCAGTGCCGGGGAGACGACAGATACGCAGTATTTT
TRBV6-5	.	TRBJ1-5	.	CASRDYSNQPQHF	TGTGCCAGCAGAGATTATAGCAATCAGCCCCAGCATTTT
TRBV13	.	TRBJ2-7	.	CASSLGAGVMSVQYF	.
TRBV19	.	TRBJ1-1	TRBD1	CASSTQGVNTEAFF	TGTGCCAGTAGTACACAGGGGGTGAACACTGAAGCTTTCTTT
TRBV11-1	.	TRBJ2-5	TRBD1	CASSPSGTGGKETQYF	TGTGCCAGCAGCCCCTCCGGGACAGGGGGCAAGGAGACCCAGTACTTC
TRBV5-4	.	TRBJ1-2	.	CASSFYGTNYGYTF	TGTGCCAGCAGCTTTTATGGCACGAACTATGGCTACACCTTC
TRBV7-2	few	TRBJ1-1	TRBD1	CASSLNRGRMGTEAFF	TGTGCCAGCAGCCTAAACAGGGGGCGCATGGGCACTGAAGCTTTCTTT
TRBV6-4	.	TRBJ2-2	TRBD1	CASSVETGGTGELFF	TGTGCCAGCAGTGTGGAGACAGGGGGCACCGGGGAGCTGTTTTTT
TRBV28	.	TRBJ2-7	.	CASSTAAGNSYEQYF	TGTGCCAGCAGCACCGCGGCAGGAAATTCCTACGAGCAGTACTTC
TRBV6-5	.	TRBJ2-2	.	CASSYGATGELFF	TGTGCCAGCAGTTACGGGGCCACCGGGGAGCTGTTTTTT
TRBV14	.	TRBJ1-1	.	CASSLMNTEAFF	TGTGCCAGCAGCCTCATGAACACTGAAGCTTTCTTT
TRBV4-2	.	TRBJ2-2	.	CASSQMGGNTGELFF	TGTGCCAGCAGCCAAATGGGGGGGAACACCGGGGAGCTGTTTTTT
TRBV29-1	.	TRBJ2-1	TRBD1	CSAGQGWTNEQFF	TGCAGCGCGGGACAGGGGTGGACCAATGAGCAGTTCTTC
TRBV7-6	few	TRBJ1-1	.	CASSATGSEAFF	TGTGCCAGCAGCGCCACGGGGAGTGAAGCTTTCTTT
TRBV5-4	many	TRBJ1-1	.	CASSLGIRTLGKVTEAFF	TGTGCCAGCAGCTTGGGGATAAGGACCTTAGGGAAAGTCACTGAAGCTTTCTTT
TRBV10-3	.	TRBJ2-3	TRBD2	CAAEREGADTQYF	TGTGCCGCCGAGCGGGAGGGAGCAGATACGCAGTATTTT
TRBV6-6	.	TRBJ2-4	.	CASTEVAKNIQYF	TGTGCCAGCACCGAGGTGGCCAAAAACATTCAGTACTTC
TRBV2	.	TRBJ2-3	.	CAGVRESDTQYF	TGTGCCGGGGTACGGGAGTCAGATACGCAGTATTTT